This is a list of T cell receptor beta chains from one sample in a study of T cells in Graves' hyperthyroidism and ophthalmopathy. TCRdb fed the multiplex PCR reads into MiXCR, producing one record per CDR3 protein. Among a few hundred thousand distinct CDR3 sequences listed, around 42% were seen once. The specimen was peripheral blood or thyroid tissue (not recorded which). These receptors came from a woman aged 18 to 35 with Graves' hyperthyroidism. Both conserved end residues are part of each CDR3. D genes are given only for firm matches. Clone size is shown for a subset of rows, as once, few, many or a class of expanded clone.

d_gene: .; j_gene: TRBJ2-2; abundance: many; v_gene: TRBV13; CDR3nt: TGTGCCAGCAGCAGGGAGAACACCGGGGAGCTGTTTTTT; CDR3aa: CASSRENTGELFF
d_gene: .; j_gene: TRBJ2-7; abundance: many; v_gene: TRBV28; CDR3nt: TGTGCCAGCAGTCGGACAGAGGAGGTTTACGAGCAGTACTTC; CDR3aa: CASSRTEEVYEQYF
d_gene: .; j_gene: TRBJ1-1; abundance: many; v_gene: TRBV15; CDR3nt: TGTGCCACCAGCAGAGTTGCGGTCAGCACTGAAGCTTTCTTT; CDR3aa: CATSRVAVSTEAFF
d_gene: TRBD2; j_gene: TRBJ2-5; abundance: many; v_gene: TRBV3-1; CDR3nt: TGTGCCAGCAGCCGACTAGCGGGAGTTGCGGAGACCCAGTACTTC; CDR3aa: CASSRLAGVAETQYF
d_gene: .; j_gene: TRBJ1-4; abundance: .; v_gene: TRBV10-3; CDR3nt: TGTGCCATCAGTGATGGGGCTAATGAAAAACTGTTTTTT; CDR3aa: CAISDGANEKLFF
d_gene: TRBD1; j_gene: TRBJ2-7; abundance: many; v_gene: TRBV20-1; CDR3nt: TGCAGTGCCCGGACAGGGTTAACCTACGAGCAGTACTTC; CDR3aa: CSARTGLTYEQYF
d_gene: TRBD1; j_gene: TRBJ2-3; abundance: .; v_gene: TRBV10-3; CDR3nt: TGTGCCATCGGGACAGGGGAGAAAGATACGCAGTATTTT; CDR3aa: CAIGTGEKDTQYF
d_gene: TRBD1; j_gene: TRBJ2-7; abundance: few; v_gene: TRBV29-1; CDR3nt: TGCAGCACTGGGACAGGGGGGTCCTACGAGCAGTACTTC; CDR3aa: CSTGTGGSYEQYF
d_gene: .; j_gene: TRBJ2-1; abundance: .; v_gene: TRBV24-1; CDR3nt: TGTGCCACCAGTGATTTGGACGCTGCCTCCTACAATGAGCAGTTCTTC; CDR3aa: CATSDLDAASYNEQFF
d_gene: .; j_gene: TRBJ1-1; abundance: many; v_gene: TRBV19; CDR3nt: TGTGCCAGTAGTCGGGGGTCCCAGAACACTGAAGCTTTCTTT; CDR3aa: CASSRGSQNTEAFF
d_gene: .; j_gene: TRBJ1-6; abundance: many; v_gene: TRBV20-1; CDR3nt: TGCAGTGCGAGTCGATATGGGGCGGGGACACCCCTCCACTTT; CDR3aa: CSASRYGAGTPLHF
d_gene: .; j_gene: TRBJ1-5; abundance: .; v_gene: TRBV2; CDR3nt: TGTGCCAGCAGTGTTTACGGGCAGGGTAGGGGCAATCAGCCCCAGCATTTT; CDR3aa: CASSVYGQGRGNQPQHF
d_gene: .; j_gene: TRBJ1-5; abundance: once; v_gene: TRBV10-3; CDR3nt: TGTGCCATCAGTGAGTCTTCGGGACAGCCCCAGCATTTT; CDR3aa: CAISESSGQPQHF
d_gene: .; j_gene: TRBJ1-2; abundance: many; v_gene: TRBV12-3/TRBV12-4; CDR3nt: TGTGCCAGCAGTTTTGGGGGCAGGGGTAACAAGTCGGGCGGCTACACCTTC; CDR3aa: CASSFGGRGNKSGGYTF
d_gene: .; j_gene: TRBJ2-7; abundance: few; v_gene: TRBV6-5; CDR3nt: TGTGCCAGCAGGCTACTAGCCAGATTCCCGACATCAAGCTCCTACGAGCAGTACTTC; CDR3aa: CASRLLARFPTSSSYEQYF
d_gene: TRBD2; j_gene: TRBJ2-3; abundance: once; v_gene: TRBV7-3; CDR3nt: TGTGCCAGCAGCGAAAATCAGGGACTAGCGGATTTCACAGATACGCAGTATTTT; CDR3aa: CASSENQGLADFTDTQYF